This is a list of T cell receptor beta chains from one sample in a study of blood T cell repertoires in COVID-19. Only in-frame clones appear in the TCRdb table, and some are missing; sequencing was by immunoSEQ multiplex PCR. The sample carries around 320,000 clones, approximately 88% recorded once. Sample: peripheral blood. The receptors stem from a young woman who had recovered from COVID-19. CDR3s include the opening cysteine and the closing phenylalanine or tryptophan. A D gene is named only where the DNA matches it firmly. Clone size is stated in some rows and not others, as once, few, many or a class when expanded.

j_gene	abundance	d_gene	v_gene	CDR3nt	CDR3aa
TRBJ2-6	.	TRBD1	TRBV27	TGTGCCAGCAGTTTAAGGGGACAGGTCCTCTCTGGGGCCAACGTCCTGACTTTC	CASSLRGQVLSGANVLTF
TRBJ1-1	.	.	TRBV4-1	TGCGCCAGCAGCCATCAAGAACGGAGGGGTACTGAAGCTTTCTTT	CASSHQERRGTEAFF
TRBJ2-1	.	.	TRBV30	TGTGCCTGGAGTGTACAAGAGGCACTCCAGTTCTTC	CAWSVQEALQFF
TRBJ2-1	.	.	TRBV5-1	TGCGCCAGCGGAAGGGACACCGTATACAATGAGCAGTTCTTC	CASGRDTVYNEQFF
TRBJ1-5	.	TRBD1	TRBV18	TGTGCCAGCTCACCCGACCGGGACAGGCAGCATTTT	CASSPDRDRQHF
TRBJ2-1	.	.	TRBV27	TGTGCCAGCAGTTCCCTGGACATTTACAATGAGCAGTTCTTC	CASSSLDIYNEQFF
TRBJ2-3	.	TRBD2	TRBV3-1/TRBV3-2	TGTGCCAGCAGCCAATTACTAGCGGGGGAGGATACGCAGTATTTT	CASSQLLAGEDTQYF
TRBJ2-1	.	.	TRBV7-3	TGTGCCAGCAGCTTATCCGATGAGCAGTTCTTC	CASSLSDEQFF
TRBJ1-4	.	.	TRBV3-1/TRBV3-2	TGTGCCAGCAGCCAAGCGGGACACTTTAATGAAAAACTGTTTTTT	CASSQAGHFNEKLFF
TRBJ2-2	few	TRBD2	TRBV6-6	TGTGCCAGCAGTTATCTAGCGGGGGTCCCGACCGGGGAGCTGTTTTTT	CASSYLAGVPTGELFF
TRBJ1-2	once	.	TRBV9	TGTGCCAGCAGCCAACTTAATACAGGGATCTATGGCTACACCTTC	CASSQLNTGIYGYTF
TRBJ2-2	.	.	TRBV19	TGTGCCAGTTCCCCAGGCGTCCGGGAGCTGTTTTTT	CASSPGVRELFF
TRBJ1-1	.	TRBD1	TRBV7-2	TGTGCCAGCAGCGAGGGGACAGGGGGGATGTACACTGAAGCTTTCTTT	CASSEGTGGMYTEAFF
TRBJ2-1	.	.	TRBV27	TGTGCCAGCAGTGACCGGTTTACCCGACTTGAGCAGTTCTTC	CASSDRFTRLEQFF
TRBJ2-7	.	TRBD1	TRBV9	TGTGCCAGCACCCTCCATCCGGGACAGGGCGACGAGCAGTACTTC	CASTLHPGQGDEQYF
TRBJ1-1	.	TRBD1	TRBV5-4	TGTGCCAGCAGCGAAGGGACAGAAATGAACACTGAAGCTTTCTTT	CASSEGTEMNTEAFF
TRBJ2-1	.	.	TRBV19	TGTGCCAGTAGTATTTTCACCTACAATGAGCAGTTCTTC	CASSIFTYNEQFF
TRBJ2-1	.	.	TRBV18	TGTGCCAGCTCACCACGGGTGGCGGGATTATACAATGAGCAGTTCTTC	CASSPRVAGLYNEQFF
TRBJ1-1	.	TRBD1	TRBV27	TGTGCCAGCAGTTTATGGGGGACAGGGACTGGCCCTGAAGCTTTCTTT	CASSLWGTGTGPEAFF
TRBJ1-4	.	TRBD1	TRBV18	TGTGCCAGCTCCCCTACAGGGGTGATCGAAAAACTGTTTTTT	CASSPTGVIEKLFF
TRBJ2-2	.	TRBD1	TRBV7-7	TGTGCCAGCAGCTTGACAGGGGACGCCGGGGAGCTGTTTTTT	CASSLTGDAGELFF
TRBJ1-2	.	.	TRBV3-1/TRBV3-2	TGTGCCAGCAGCCAAGGGGGAGTTAACTATGGCTACACCTTC	CASSQGGVNYGYTF
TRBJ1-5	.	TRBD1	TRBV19	TGTGCCAGTAGTCCAGGGGGGCCCCAGCATTTT	CASSPGGPQHF
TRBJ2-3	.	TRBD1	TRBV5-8	TGTGCCAGCAGCTTTTACAGGGGTGGGAGCACAGATACGCAGTATTTT	CASSFYRGGSTDTQYF
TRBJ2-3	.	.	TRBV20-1	TGCAGTGCTAGTACCGGGGGAGAAGATACGCAGTATTTT	CSASTGGEDTQYF
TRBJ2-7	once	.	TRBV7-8	TGTGCCAGCAGCCACGCCAGCTCCTACGAGCAGTACTTC	CASSHASSYEQYF
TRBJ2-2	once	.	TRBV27	TGTGCCAGCAGCCCCGGGTGGTCCGGGGAGCTGTTTTTT	CASSPGWSGELFF
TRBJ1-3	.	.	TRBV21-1	TGTGCCAGCATCCCCATCGTTTCAGGGGGCTCTGGAAACACCATATATTTT	CASIPIVSGGSGNTIYF
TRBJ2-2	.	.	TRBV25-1	TGTGCCAGCAGTGAATACAGGGGCGGTGGCGGGGAGCTGTTTTTT	CASSEYRGGGGELFF
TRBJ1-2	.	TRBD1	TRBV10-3	TGTGCCATCAGACAGGGGGCGCGGGACTATGGCTACACCTTC	CAIRQGARDYGYTF
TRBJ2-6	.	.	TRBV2	TGTGCCGGTCGCCGGTACCTTACCTCTGGGGCCAACGTCCTGACTTTC	CAGRRYLTSGANVLTF
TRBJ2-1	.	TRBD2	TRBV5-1	TGCGCCAGCAGCGCGACTAGCGGGGGATACAATGAGCAGTTCTTC	CASSATSGGYNEQFF
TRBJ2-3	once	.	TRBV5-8	TGTGCCAGCAGCCCACGGACAGATACGCAGTATTTT	CASSPRTDTQYF
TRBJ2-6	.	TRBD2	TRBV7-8	TGTGCCAGCAGCTTACCGGGACTAGATTTTTCTGGGGCCAACGTCCTGACTTTC	CASSLPGLDFSGANVLTF
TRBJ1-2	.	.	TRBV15	TGTGCCACCAGCAGAAAGAAGGGGGACTATGGCTACACCTTC	CATSRKKGDYGYTF
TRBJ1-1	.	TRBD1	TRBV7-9	TGTGCCAGCAGACCGGGACAGGGGAACTCTGAAGCTTTCTTT	CASRPGQGNSEAFF
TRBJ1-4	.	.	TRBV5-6	TGTGCCAGCAGCCTCAGGGGATTTAATGAAAAACTGTTTTTT	CASSLRGFNEKLFF
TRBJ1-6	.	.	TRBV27	TGTGCCAGCAGTCCCTCTAGCAATTCACCCCTCCACTTT	CASSPSSNSPLHF
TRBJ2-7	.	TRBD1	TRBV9	TGTGCCAGCAGCGTAGGGACAGGGGGTAGGACGGAGCAGTACTTC	CASSVGTGGRTEQYF
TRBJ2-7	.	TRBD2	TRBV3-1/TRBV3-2	TGTGCCAGCAGCCAAGGGATTAGCGGGGGTTACGAGCAGTACTTC	CASSQGISGGYEQYF